This TCR beta chain was captured in a study of OX40 agonist ivuxolimab in advanced cancers. CDR3 size: 11 residues. Germline V gene data show CDR1 as DFQATT and CDR2 as SNEGSKA (reference sequence). V was trimmed by 2 bases and J by 6 bases, leaving 7 bases between them. The repertoire was sequenced with immunoSEQ multiplex PCR; TCRdb's copy has only in-frame clones and lacks some. The sample comprises around 80,000 clones, around 94% of which are singletons, and just over 20% rests with the top ten. The chain uses TRBV20-1 and TRBJ1-1; D ambiguous. The sequencing used CD4+ or CD8+ T cells sorted from blood, collected in a trial of the OX40 agonist ivuxolimab. This TCR derives from an adult with an advanced solid tumor such as melanoma, head and neck, liver or kidney cancer. The CDR3 reads CSARNVAEAFF. The CDR3 DNA follows: TGCAGTGCTAGAAACGTAGCTGAAGCTTTCTTT.